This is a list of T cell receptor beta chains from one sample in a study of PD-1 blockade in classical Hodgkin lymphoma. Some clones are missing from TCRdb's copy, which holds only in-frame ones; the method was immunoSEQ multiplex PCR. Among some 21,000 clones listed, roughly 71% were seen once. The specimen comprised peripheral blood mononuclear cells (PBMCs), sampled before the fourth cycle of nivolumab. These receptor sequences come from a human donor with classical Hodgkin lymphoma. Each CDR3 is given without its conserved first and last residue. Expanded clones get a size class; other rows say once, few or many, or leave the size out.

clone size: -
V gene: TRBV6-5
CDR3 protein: ASSESWTEETQY

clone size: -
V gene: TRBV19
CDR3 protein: ATKVGGQDVGEQF

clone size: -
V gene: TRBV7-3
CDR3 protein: ASSLTPSSYEQY

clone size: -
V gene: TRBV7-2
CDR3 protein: ASALGGPGNEQF

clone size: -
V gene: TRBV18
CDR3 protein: ASSPRTGGEAEAF

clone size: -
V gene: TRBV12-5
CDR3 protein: ASGLVIGGNSPLH

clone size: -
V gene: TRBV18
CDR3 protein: ASSPGATNEKLF

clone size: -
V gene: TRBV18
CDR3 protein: ASSLRDNSYEQY

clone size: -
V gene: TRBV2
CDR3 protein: ASSGGQGLRETQY

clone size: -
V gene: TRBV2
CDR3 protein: ASTRTGMSNTEAF

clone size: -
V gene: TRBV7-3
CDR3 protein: ASSPKGSRSGTDTQY

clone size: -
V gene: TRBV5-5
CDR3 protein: ASSSGQGTYNEQF

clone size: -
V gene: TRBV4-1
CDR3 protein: ASRSRQDRLYEQY

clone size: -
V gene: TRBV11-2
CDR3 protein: ASSRTGYPGETQY

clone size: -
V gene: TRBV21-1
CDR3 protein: ASSKEGMGRNSPLH

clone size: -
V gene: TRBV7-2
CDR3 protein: ASSPHSESEAF

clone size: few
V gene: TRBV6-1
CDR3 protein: ASSEAAGTSEKLF

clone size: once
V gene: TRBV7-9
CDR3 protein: ASSSITGVRGTEAF

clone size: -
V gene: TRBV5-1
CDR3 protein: ASSLVGTANDSPLH

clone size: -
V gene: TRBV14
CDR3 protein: ASSQGGRSYGYT

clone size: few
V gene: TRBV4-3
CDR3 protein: ASSQDGSGMKETQY

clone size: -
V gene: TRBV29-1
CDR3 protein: SVFAGWKGYT

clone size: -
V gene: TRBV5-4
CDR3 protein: ASSLDRGSYNEQF

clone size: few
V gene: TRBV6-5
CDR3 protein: ASSTPGTGEAF

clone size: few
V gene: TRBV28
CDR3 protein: ASIPRDRVVQPQH

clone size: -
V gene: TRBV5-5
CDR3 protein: ASSWTGAMNTEAF

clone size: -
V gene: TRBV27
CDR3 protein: ATPGTVNTGELF

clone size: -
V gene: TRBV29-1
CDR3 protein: SVAKGSDEQY

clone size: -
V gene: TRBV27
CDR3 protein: ASSLRDSVNGYT

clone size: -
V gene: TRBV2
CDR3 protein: ASSPTGSNYGYT

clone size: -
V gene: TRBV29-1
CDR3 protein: SVSAGDSYEQY

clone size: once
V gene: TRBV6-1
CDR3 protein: ASSEVFGGLGITEAF

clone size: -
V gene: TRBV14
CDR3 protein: ASNVQGNTEAF

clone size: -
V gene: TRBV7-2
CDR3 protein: ASSLVPGQGVSEQY

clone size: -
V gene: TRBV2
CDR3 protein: ASSMGQGADEQF

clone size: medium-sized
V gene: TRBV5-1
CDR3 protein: ASSREWTRPYNEQF

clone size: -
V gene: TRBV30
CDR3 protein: AWSDDRGYNEQF

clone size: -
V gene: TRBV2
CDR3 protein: ASGDRVAGYGYT

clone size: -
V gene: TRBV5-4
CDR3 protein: ASSLGGGFYGYT

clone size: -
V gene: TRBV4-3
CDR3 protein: ASSQDTGVNTEAF

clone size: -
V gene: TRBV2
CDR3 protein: ASRTSDRSYEQY

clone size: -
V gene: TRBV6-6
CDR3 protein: ASSYGRTPQH

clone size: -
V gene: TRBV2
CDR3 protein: ASSLKPQTGAEQY

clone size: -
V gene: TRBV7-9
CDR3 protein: ASSFGASGNTIY

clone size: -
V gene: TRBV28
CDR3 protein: ASSLVGQGANQPQH

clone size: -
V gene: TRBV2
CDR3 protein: ASSDWRATPDTQY

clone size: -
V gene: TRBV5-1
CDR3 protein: ASSQLGYLSTDTQY

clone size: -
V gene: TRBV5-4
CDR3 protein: ASSQSTGAFNEKLF

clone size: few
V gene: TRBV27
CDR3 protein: ASSNMGQALDTQY

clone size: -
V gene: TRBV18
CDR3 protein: ASSPPNSLNTEAF

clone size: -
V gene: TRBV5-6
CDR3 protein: ASSARLGLRRSGNTIY

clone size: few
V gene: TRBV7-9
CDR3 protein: ASSRRDYTDTQY

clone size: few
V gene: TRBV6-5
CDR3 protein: ASSRGQGYGYT

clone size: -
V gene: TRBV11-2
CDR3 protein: ASSLGEIRNTEAF

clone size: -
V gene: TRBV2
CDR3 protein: ASRALGSGNSPLH

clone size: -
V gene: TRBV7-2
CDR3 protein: ASSSSGTESNQPQH

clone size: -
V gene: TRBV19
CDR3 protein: ASRPRNYGYT

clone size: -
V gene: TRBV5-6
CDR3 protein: ASSFWATGRSGTEAF